This TCR beta chain was sequenced during a study of ipilimumab plus nivolumab after autologous stem cell transplantation. CDR3 length: 19 residues. The repertoire was sequenced with immunoSEQ multiplex PCR; TCRdb's copy has only in-frame clones and lacks some. This sample yields about 40,000 clones, of which around 93% are seen a single time; over 0.85% belongs to the top ten. The chain employs TRBV7-5 and TRBJ2-7; TRBD1, as called in the table, went unchecked against the DNA. TRBV7-5 is designated a pseudogene. The TCR originated in a male donor with multiple myeloma. The sequences come from PBMCs, collected in a trial of ipilimumab plus nivolumab as post-transplant consolidation. CDR3 amino acids: CVTAAVETGDLTPLYEQYF. The CDR3 DNA follows: TGTGTCACCGCCGCCGTCGAGACAGGGGACCTTACGCCACTTTACGAGCAGTACTTC.